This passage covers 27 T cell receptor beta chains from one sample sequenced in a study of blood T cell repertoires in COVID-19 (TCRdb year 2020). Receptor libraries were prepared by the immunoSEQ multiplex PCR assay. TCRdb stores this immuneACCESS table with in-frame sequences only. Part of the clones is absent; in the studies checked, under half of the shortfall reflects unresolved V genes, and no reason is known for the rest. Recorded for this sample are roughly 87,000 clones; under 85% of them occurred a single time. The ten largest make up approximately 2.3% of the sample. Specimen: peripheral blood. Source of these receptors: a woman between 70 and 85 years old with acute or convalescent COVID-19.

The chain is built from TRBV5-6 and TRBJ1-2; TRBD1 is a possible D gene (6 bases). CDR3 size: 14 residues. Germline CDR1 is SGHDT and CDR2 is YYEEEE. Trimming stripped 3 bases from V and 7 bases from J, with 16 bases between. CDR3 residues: CASSYRTVISGYTF. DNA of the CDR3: TGTGCCAGCAGCTATCGGACAGTAATAAGTGGCTACACCTTC.

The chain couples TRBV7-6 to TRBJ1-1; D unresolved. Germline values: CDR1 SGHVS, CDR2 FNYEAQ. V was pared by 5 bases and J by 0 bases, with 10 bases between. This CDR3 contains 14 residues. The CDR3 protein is CASSQDGMNTEAFF. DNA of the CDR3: TGTGCCAGCAGCCAGGACGGGATGAACACTGAAGCTTTCTTT. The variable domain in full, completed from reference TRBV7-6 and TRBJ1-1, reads GAGVSQSPRYKVTKRGQDVALRCDPISGHVSLYWYRQALGQGPEFLTYFNYEAQQDKSGLPNDRFSAERPEGSISTLTIQRTEQRDSAMYRCASSQDGMNTEAFFGQGTRLTVV.

The CDR3 nucleotides read TGTGCCAGCAGTTTACAGGGCTACGAGCAGTACTTC. This encodes CASSLQGYEQYF. The chain couples TRBV28 to TRBJ2-7; weak D call: TRBD1 (5 bases). Germline CDR1 reads MDHEN; CDR2 reads SYDVKM. Trimming stripped 2 bases from V and 3 bases from J, with 5 bases between. The CDR3 loop spans 12 amino acids.

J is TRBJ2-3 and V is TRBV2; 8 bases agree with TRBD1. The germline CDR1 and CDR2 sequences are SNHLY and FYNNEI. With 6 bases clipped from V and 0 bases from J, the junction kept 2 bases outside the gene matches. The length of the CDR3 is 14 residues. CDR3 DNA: TGTGCCAGCAGCCGGGACAGGAGCACAGATACGCAGTATTTT. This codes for CASSRDRSTDTQYF.

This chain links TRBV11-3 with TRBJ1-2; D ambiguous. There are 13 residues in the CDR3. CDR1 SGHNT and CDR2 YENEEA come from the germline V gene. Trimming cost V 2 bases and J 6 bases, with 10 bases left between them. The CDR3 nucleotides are TGTGCCAGCAGCTTATTATTGGCCGATGGCTACACCTTC. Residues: CASSLLLADGYTF.

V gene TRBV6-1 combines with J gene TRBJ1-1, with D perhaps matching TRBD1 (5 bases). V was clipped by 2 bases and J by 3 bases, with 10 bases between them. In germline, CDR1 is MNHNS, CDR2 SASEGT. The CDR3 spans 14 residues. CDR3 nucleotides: TGTGCCAGCAGTGAACAACAGGCGGACACTGAAGCTTTCTTT. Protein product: CASSEQQADTEAFF.

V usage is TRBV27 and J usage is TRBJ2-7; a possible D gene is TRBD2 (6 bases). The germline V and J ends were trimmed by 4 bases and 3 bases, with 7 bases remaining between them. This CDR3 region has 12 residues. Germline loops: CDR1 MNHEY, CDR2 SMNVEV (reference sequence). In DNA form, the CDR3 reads TGTGCCAGCAGTTCCGGGGGCTACGAGCAGTACTTC. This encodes CASSSGGYEQYF.

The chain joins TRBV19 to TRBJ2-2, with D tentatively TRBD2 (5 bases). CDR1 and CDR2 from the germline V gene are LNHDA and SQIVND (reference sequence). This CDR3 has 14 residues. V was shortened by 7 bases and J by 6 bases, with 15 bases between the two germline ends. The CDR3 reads CASTRTFSPGELFF. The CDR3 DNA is TGTGCCAGTACCCGGACTTTTAGCCCCGGGGAGCTGTTTTTT.

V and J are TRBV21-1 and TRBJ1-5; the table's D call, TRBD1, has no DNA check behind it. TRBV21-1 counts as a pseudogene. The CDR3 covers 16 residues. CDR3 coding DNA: TGTGCCAGCAGCAGTTACACAGGGGTTAGCAATCAGCCCCAGCATTTT. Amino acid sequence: CASSSYTGVSNQPQHF.

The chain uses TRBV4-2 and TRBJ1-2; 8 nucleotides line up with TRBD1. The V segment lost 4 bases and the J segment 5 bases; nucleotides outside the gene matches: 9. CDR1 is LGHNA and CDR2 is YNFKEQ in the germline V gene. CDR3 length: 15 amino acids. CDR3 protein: CASSPRGQGRYGYTF. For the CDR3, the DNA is TGTGCCAGCAGCCCCCGAGGACAGGGACGATATGGCTACACCTTC.

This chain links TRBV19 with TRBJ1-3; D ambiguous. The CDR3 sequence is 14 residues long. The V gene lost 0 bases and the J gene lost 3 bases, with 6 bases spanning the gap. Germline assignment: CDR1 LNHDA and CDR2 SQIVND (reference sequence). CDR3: CASSIDGIGNTIYF. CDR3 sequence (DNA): TGTGCCAGTAGTATAGACGGGATTGGAAACACCATATATTTT.

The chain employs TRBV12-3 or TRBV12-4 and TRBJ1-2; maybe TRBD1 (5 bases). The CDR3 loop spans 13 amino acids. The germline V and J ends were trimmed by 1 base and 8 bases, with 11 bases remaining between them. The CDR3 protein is CASSLDGQRGYTF. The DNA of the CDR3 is TGTGCCAGCAGTTTAGACGGACAAAGGGGCTACACCTTC.

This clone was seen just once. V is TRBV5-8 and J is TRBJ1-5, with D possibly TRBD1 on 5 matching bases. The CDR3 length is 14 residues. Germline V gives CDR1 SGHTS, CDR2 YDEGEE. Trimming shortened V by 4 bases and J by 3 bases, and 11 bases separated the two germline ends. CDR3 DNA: TGTGCCAGCAGCGGTGGGGCCAACAATCAGCCCCAGCATTTT. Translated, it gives CASSGGANNQPQHF. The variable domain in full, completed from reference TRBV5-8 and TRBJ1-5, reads EAGVTQSPTHLIKTRGQQATLRCSPISGHTSVYWYQQALGLGLQFLLWYDEGEERNRGNFPPRFSGRQFPNYSSELNVNALELEDSALYLCASSGGANNQPQHFGDGTRLSIL.

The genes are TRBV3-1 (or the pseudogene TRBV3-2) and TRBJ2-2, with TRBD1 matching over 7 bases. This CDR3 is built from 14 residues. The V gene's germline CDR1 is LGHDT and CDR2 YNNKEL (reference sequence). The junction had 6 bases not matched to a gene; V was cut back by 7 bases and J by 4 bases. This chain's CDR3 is CASNDRASTGELFF. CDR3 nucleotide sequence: TGTGCCAGCAACGACAGGGCTTCCACCGGGGAGCTGTTTTTT.

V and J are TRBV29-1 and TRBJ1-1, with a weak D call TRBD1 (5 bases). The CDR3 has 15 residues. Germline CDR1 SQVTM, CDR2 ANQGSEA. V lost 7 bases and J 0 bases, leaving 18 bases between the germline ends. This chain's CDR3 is CSAKDSLTMNTEAFF. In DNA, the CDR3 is TGCAGCGCGAAAGACAGCCTCACCATGAACACTGAAGCTTTCTTT.

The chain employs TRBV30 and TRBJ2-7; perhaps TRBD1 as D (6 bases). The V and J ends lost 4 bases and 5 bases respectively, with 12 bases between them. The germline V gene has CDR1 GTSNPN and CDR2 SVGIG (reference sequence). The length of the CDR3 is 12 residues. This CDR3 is CAWTPGTHEQYF. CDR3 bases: TGTGCCTGGACCCCCGGGACACACGAGCAGTACTTC.

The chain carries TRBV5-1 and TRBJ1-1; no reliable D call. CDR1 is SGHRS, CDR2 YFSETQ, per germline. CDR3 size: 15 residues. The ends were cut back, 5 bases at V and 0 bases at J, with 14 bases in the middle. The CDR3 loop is CASRKASTMNTEAFF. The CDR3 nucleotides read TGCGCCAGCAGGAAGGCAAGTACTATGAACACTGAAGCTTTCTTT.

Written as DNA, the CDR3 is TGTGCCTGGAGCCCGGGTATTAATGAAGCTTTCTTT. It yields the protein CAWSPGINEAFF. This sequence joins TRBV30 and TRBJ1-1, with D unresolved. Trimming pared 3 bases from V and 7 bases from J, leaving 12 bases between. CDR1 is GTSNPN and CDR2 is SVGIG in the germline V gene (reference sequence). This CDR3 spans 12 amino acids.

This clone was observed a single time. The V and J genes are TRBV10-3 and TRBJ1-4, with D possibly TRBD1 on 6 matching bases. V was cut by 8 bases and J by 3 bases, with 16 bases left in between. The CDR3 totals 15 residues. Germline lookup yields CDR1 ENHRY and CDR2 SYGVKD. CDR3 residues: CAIGSSGESNEKLFF. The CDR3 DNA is TGTGCCATCGGGAGTTCAGGGGAGTCTAATGAAAAACTGTTTTTT.

DNA of the CDR3: TGTGCCTGGAGTGTACTGGCGGCGGGCCCCACCGGGGAGCTGTTTTTT. It specifies CAWSVLAAGPTGELFF. The chain employs TRBV30 and TRBJ2-2; tentatively, D is TRBD2 (5 bases). Germline V gene lookup returns CDR1 GTSNPN and CDR2 SVGIG (reference sequence). This CDR3 has 16 amino acids. V lost 0 bases to trimming and J lost 4 bases, with 15 bases between them.

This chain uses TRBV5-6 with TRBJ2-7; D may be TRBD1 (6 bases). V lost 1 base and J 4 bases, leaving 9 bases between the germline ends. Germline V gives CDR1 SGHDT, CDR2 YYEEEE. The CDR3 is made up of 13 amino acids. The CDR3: CASSLRGKYEQYF. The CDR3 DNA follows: TGTGCCAGCAGCTTGAGGGGGAAGTACGAGCAGTACTTC.

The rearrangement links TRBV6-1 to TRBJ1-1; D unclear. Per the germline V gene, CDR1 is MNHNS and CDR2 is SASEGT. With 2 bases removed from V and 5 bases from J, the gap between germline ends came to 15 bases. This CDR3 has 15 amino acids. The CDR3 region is CASSEKLLVLTEAFF. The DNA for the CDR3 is TGTGCCAGCAGTGAAAAACTCCTAGTATTAACTGAAGCTTTCTTT.

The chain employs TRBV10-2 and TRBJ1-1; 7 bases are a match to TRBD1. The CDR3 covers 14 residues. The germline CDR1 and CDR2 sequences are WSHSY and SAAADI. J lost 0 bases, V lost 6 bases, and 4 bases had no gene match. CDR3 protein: CASSWDSVNTEAFF. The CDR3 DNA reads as TGCGCCAGCAGCTGGGACAGCGTGAACACTGAAGCTTTCTTT.

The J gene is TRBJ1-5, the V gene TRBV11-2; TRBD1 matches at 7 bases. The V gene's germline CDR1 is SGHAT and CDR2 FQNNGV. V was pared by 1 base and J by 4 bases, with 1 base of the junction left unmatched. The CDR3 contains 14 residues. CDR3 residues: CASSLGGQNQPQHF. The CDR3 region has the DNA TGTGCCAGCAGCTTAGGGGGACAGAATCAGCCCCAGCATTTT.

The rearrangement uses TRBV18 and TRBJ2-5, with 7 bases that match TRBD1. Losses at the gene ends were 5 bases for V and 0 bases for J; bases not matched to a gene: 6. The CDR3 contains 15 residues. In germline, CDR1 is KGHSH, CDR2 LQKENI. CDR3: CASSNDRANQETQYF. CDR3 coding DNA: TGTGCCAGCTCAAACGACAGGGCCAACCAAGAGACCCAGTACTTC.

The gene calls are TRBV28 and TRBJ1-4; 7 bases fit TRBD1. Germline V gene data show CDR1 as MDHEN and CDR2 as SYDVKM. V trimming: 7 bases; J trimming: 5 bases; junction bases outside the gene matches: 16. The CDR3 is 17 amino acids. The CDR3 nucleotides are TGTGCCAGCACCTTGGGGGACAGCCCGTTCTCCAATGAAAAACTGTTTTTT. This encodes CASTLGDSPFSNEKLFF.

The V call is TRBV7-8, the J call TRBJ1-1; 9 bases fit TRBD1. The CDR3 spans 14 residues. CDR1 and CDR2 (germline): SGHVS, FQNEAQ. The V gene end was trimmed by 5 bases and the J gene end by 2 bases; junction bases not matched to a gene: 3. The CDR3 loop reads CASSMGQGNTEAFF. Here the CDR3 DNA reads TGTGCCAGCAGCATGGGACAGGGAAACACTGAAGCTTTCTTT.